These T cell receptor beta chains were read from a single sample in a study of blood T cell repertoires in COVID-19. The repertoire was sequenced with immunoSEQ multiplex PCR; TCRdb's copy has only in-frame clones and lacks some. The sample holds about 200,000 clones, about 88% seen once. The sample taken for sequencing was peripheral blood. These receptors all stem from a woman aged 45 to 65 with COVID-19, enrolled during active disease. Both conserved end residues are trimmed from each CDR3.

V gene: TRBV9
J gene: TRBJ2-6
CDR3 protein: ASSADRPLLLGANVLT

V gene: TRBV6-1
J gene: TRBJ2-1
CDR3 protein: ASSDTLRDRVHNEQF

V gene: TRBV6-5
J gene: TRBJ1-1
CDR3 protein: ASSTTGDTEAF

V gene: TRBV30
J gene: TRBJ2-1
CDR3 protein: AWSGISTGGEQF

V gene: TRBV5-1
J gene: TRBJ2-7
CDR3 protein: ASSWGQGPHLYEQY

V gene: TRBV7-7
J gene: TRBJ2-3
CDR3 protein: ASSLTGLATDTQY

V gene: TRBV11-1
J gene: TRBJ2-2
CDR3 protein: ASSNDRVAAGELF

V gene: TRBV11-3
J gene: TRBJ1-6
CDR3 protein: ASSLEREVSPLH

V gene: TRBV6-2/TRBV6-3
J gene: TRBJ2-1
CDR3 protein: ASSKDRGRNEQF

V gene: TRBV14
J gene: TRBJ2-6
CDR3 protein: ASSPLAGGANVLT

V gene: TRBV28
J gene: TRBJ1-2
CDR3 protein: ASTSEPNYGYT

V gene: TRBV29-1
J gene: TRBJ2-2
CDR3 protein: SVGVAGLSTGELF

V gene: TRBV24-1
J gene: TRBJ2-2
CDR3 protein: ATSDLTPNTGELF

V gene: TRBV7-6
J gene: TRBJ2-7
CDR3 protein: ASIGGDEQY

V gene: TRBV6-1
J gene: TRBJ1-5
CDR3 protein: ASSRGNQPQH

V gene: TRBV30
J gene: TRBJ2-3
CDR3 protein: AWSATEADTQY

V gene: TRBV6-1
J gene: TRBJ1-2
CDR3 protein: ASSERTVPNYGYT

V gene: TRBV2
J gene: TRBJ2-7
CDR3 protein: ASSEIRGGEQY

V gene: TRBV27
J gene: TRBJ2-1
CDR3 protein: ASSLGGTHNEQF

V gene: TRBV19
J gene: TRBJ2-6
CDR3 protein: ASCMEAGANVLT

V gene: TRBV30
J gene: TRBJ1-3
CDR3 protein: AWKELARGNTIY

V gene: TRBV10-3
J gene: TRBJ1-2
CDR3 protein: AISESSQGGYT

V gene: TRBV3-1/TRBV3-2
J gene: TRBJ2-5
CDR3 protein: ASSQASGRETQY

V gene: TRBV30
J gene: TRBJ1-2
CDR3 protein: AWSAGWVLLGGYT

V gene: TRBV30
J gene: TRBJ1-2
CDR3 protein: AWSVGTGGGYT

V gene: TRBV7-8
J gene: TRBJ2-7
CDR3 protein: ASSLRRDSSYEQY

V gene: TRBV9
J gene: TRBJ2-1
CDR3 protein: ASSAGTNNEQF

V gene: TRBV5-1
J gene: TRBJ2-7
CDR3 protein: ASSLTGTGGRLEQY

V gene: TRBV5-6
J gene: TRBJ1-1
CDR3 protein: ASSLGPSRWTEAF

V gene: TRBV19
J gene: TRBJ2-7
CDR3 protein: ASSTTSYEQY

V gene: TRBV7-2
J gene: TRBJ2-1
CDR3 protein: ASSLWGGAENEQF

V gene: TRBV19
J gene: TRBJ1-1
CDR3 protein: ASSTSGTGNTEAF

V gene: TRBV5-8
J gene: TRBJ1-2
CDR3 protein: ASSLRQAANYGYT

V gene: TRBV9
J gene: TRBJ1-1
CDR3 protein: ASSFGQNTEAF

V gene: TRBV7-6
J gene: TRBJ2-7
CDR3 protein: ASSALRGGTVEQY

V gene: TRBV7-2
J gene: TRBJ2-3
CDR3 protein: ASSFRTSGGGTDTQY

V gene: TRBV3-1/TRBV3-2
J gene: TRBJ1-2
CDR3 protein: ASSLPGQYYT

V gene: TRBV6-2/TRBV6-3
J gene: TRBJ1-6
CDR3 protein: ASSLGYRDSPLH

V gene: TRBV29-1
J gene: TRBJ2-5
CDR3 protein: SVSRGTQY

V gene: TRBV5-6
J gene: TRBJ1-2
CDR3 protein: ASSITDYGYT

V gene: TRBV19
J gene: TRBJ1-1
CDR3 protein: ASSIEHAGHEAF

V gene: TRBV9
J gene: TRBJ1-2
CDR3 protein: ASSARRPGQGRQRDGYT

V gene: TRBV2
J gene: TRBJ1-2
CDR3 protein: ASPEASNYGYT

V gene: TRBV5-1
J gene: TRBJ2-1
CDR3 protein: ASSLGQVSYNEQF

V gene: TRBV7-2
J gene: TRBJ1-2
CDR3 protein: ASSSAYRVDYGYT

V gene: TRBV21-1
J gene: TRBJ2-5
CDR3 protein: ASSEIGDRGETQY

V gene: TRBV3-1/TRBV3-2
J gene: TRBJ2-1
CDR3 protein: ASSQEGPVGLTLNEQF